These T cell receptor beta chains were read from a single sample in a study of T cells in Graves' hyperthyroidism and ophthalmopathy. TCRdb re-called the multiplex PCR reads through MiXCR, storing one row per CDR3 protein. The repertoire includes some 500,000 distinct CDR3 sequences, under 15% of them detected once, and under 20% sits in the top ten. Sequenced sample: blood. Receptors originate from a woman under 30 with Graves' hyperthyroidism. Both conserved end residues are part of each CDR3. A D gene is named only where the DNA matches it firmly. Clone sizes are given selectively: once, few, many, or a class where the clone is expanded.

d_gene	abundance	j_gene	v_gene	CDR3nt	CDR3aa
TRBD2	few	TRBJ2-1	TRBV20-1	TGCAGTGCTAGAGATGAGGTAGCGGGAGGACGTTGGGATGAGCAGTTCTTC	CSARDEVAGGRWDEQFF
NA	many	TRBJ2-2	TRBV3-1	TGTGCCAGCAGCCATTTTTCCCTGAACACCGGGGAGCTGTTTTTT	CASSHFSLNTGELFF
NA	few	TRBJ1-2	TRBV19	TGTGCCAGTAGTATAGACAGGGGCTATGGCTACACCTTC	CASSIDRGYGYTF
NA	many	TRBJ1-5	TRBV10-3	TGTGCCATCAGGCAGGAGGAGAATCAGCCCCAGCATTTT	CAIRQEENQPQHF
NA	NA	TRBJ2-2	TRBV25-1	TGTGCCAGCAGTGATAGGGTGACGAACACCGGGGAGCTGTTTTTT	CASSDRVTNTGELFF
TRBD1	many	TRBJ1-1	TRBV2	TGTGCCAGCAGCCCAGGGGGCACTGAAGCTTTCTTT	CASSPGGTEAFF
TRBD1	many	TRBJ1-5	TRBV7-2	TGTGCCAGCAGCTACAGGGGTGCCAATCAGCCCCAGCATTTT	CASSYRGANQPQHF
NA	many	TRBJ2-2	TRBV12-3/TRBV12-4	TGTGCCAGCAGTTGGGCAGACACCGGGGAGCTGTTTTTT	CASSWADTGELFF
NA	many	TRBJ1-1	TRBV6-1	TGTGCCAGCAGTGAAACAGGACACCTGAACACTGAAGCTTTCTTT	CASSETGHLNTEAFF
NA	many	TRBJ1-5	TRBV12-3/TRBV12-4	TGTGCCAGCAGTTTAGATGGGACAATTCAGCATTTT	CASSLDGTIQHF
NA	many	TRBJ2-7	TRBV11-2	TGTGCCAGCAGTTGGCAGGGCTACGAGCAGTACTTC	CASSWQGYEQYF
TRBD1	many	TRBJ1-1	TRBV20-1	TGCAGTGCTAGAATTTCAGGGGGGGGAACTGAAGCTTTCTTT	CSARISGGGTEAFF
TRBD2	few	TRBJ2-3	TRBV18	TGTGCCAGCTCACCGAGACCGGGACTAGCGGGACTCACAGATACGCAGTATTTT	CASSPRPGLAGLTDTQYF
TRBD1	many	TRBJ1-2	TRBV12-3/TRBV12-4	TGTGCCAGCAGTTGGGGAACAGGGGGCATCTATGGCTACACCTTC	CASSWGTGGIYGYTF
TRBD1	many	TRBJ1-2	TRBV27	TGTGCCAGCACGAGACAGGGAAGTTCCTCAATCGGTGGCTACACCTTC	CASTRQGSSSIGGYTF
TRBD2	many	TRBJ2-1	TRBV7-2	TGTGCCAGCAGCTTGCGGACTAGCGGGAGTATTGGCGGTGAGCAGTTCTTC	CASSLRTSGSIGGEQFF